Described below is a single T cell receptor (beta chain) sequence and its context. Its cognate antigen is unknown. TCR cDNA, made by 5'RACE template switching, carried an added universal primer site and UMIs. TCRdb called the 5' RACE reads again in MiXCR, with one record for every CDR3 protein. This repertoire shows hundreds of thousands of distinct CDR3 sequences, around 20% found once; its top ten account for around 17%. This entry comes from a study of T cells after yellow fever vaccination. Study-level results: Boosting was followed by the reappearance of most primary-vaccination clones (just under 98% CD4, about 90% CD8). CD4 and CD8 compartments shared a small share of clonotypes, likely from convergent recombination.

This receptor was obtained from a man between 18 and 35 years old who received the YFV17D yellow fever vaccine. Sequenced material: PBMCs, taken before the yellow fever booster vaccination.

CDR3 sequence reads: CASRQTSSDTQYF. The CDR3 nucleotides are TGCGCCAGCAGGCAGACTAGTTCAGATACGCAGTATTTT. The chain recombines TRBV5-1 with TRBJ2-3, with D perhaps matching TRBD2 (6 bases). The CDR3 runs 13 residues. V was cut by 5 bases and J by 4 bases, with 11 bases left in between. Germline values: CDR1 SGHRS, CDR2 YFSETQ. Looking up the rest from reference TRBV5-1 and TRBJ2-3 gives the full variable domain: KAGVTQTPRYLIKTRGQQVTLSCSPISGHRSVSWYQQTPGQGLQFLFEYFSETQRNKGNFPGRFSGRQFSNSRSEMNVSTLELGDSALYLCASRQTSSDTQYFGPGTRLTVL.